This T cell receptor (beta chain) stems from a study of CD8+ T cells in alopecia areata. Study-wide points: Affected lesional scalp, above all in alopecia totalis/universalis, was more clonal than normal scalp. Normal skin contains resident alphabeta T cells, and these are also sequenced in scalp samples. Relative to mice, TCR sharing across patients was less clear, a difference possibly HLA-related.

The CDR3 is 13 residues long. Germline CDR1 is SGDLS and CDR2 is YYNGEE. The V gene end was trimmed by 7 bases and the J gene end by 3 bases; junction bases not matched to a gene: 2. The authors sorted CD4+ and CD8+ T cells from PBMCs. This clone was counted between two and nine times. Its cognate antigen is unknown. Sequencing templates came from extracted RNA that was reverse transcribed into cDNA. Method: immunoSEQ multiplex PCR; TCRdb's copy keeps in-frame clones and lacks some. The table includes more than 95,000 clones, roughly 69% detected once. This chain uses TRBV9 with TRBJ2-1; 9 bases fit TRBD1. This TCR was recovered from a human donor in good health. Sequencing input: CD4+ T cells sorted from blood. The DNA of the CDR3 is TGTGCCAGCGGACAGGGGAACTACAATGAGCAGTTCTTC. It yields the protein CASGQGNYNEQFF. Based on the CDR3 plus reference TRBV9 and TRBJ2-1, the full variable domain is DSGVTQTPKHLITATGQRVTLRCSPRSGDLSVYWYQQSLDQGLQFLIQYYNGEERAKGNILERFSAQQFPDLHSELNLSSLELGDSALYFCASGQGNYNEQFFGPGTRLTVL.